This T cell receptor (beta chain) was obtained from a study of CD8 T cells in ankylosing spondylitis. Study-wide findings and caveats: Researchers report that disease-linked clones proved CD8+ and relatively rare in peripheral blood. Within matched ankylosing spondylitis synovial fluid, disease-linked clones were reportedly significantly enriched.

Preparation of TCR beta libraries was done by quantitative 5'-RACE with molecular barcodes. A single record per CDR3 protein comes from TCRdb applying MiXCR to the 5' RACE reads. Of 250,000 to 350,000 distinct CDR3 sequences listed, about 20% are singletons. This clonotype appeared a single time. Antigen unknown. This receptor was obtained from a male donor with ankylosing spondylitis or in good health (not recorded which). Sequencing was carried out using blood, either unsorted or a sorted T cell fraction (not recorded which).

The DNA for the CDR3 is TGTGCCAGCAGCTTCGCGGGTTCAGGAGATACGCAGTATTTT. Its protein is CASSFAGSGDTQYF. The chain combines TRBV7-9 with TRBJ2-3; D possibly corresponds to TRBD2 (5 bases). The CDR3 length is 14 residues. Per the germline V gene, CDR1 is SEHNR and CDR2 is FQNEAQ (reference sequence). V lost 3 bases and J lost 5, with 12 bases in between.